The clone carrying this TCR beta chain turned up a few times. Antigen specificity is unknown. This sample stems from a study of cytomegalovirus exposure and HLA in healthy donors. Points from the study as a whole: Apparent HLA restriction characterized most CMV-associated TCR beta chains in a later analysis. At a 0.05 false discovery rate, a later analysis found 16,951 TCR beta sequences to be associated with HLA alleles.

Primers for the PCR totalled 60 Vbeta and 13 Jbeta. TCRdb's copy holds only in-frame clones and misses some; the assay was immunoSEQ multiplex PCR. Of 110,000 to 150,000 clones listed, about 79% are singletons. Sequencing was performed on PBMCs. The origin of this receptor is a man in his forties in good health and CMV-seropositive.

CDR3 DNA: TGTGCCAGCAGCTTGAGGGATACGCAGTATTTT. The encoded protein is CASSLRDTQYF. V usage is TRBV11-2 and J usage is TRBJ2-3; D gene uncertain. V was cut by 3 bases and J by 6 bases, with 4 bases left in between. This CDR3 is built from 11 residues. The germline V gene encodes CDR1 SGHAT and CDR2 FQNNGV.